This T cell receptor beta chain was recovered during a study of shared clonotypes between healthy human individuals (dated by TCRdb to the early 2020s). Study-level background: The cohort included three men and a couple of women between 18 and 49 years of age. Per donor, three plates each were used for CD4 naive and CD4 memory, two for CD8 naive, and one for CD8 memory. Blood TCR repertoires of about 5 healthy adults were deeply sequenced to estimate repertoire size and the extent of clonotype sharing between individuals. Libraries were prepared and TCR repertoires were sequenced by different laboratories using diverse techniques, in order to increase sequencing depth and limit assay-specific biases. Leukapheresis yielded between about 0.85 and 9 billion PBMCs per donor. The investigation overall reported the following: Compared with non-shared clonotypes, clonotypes shared by all four sorted-subset donors had higher generation probabilities. Based on pairwise subsampling, the degree of clonotype sharing among donors was expected to be affected by sequencing depth. Estimated clonotype richness was generally larger for naive than for memory subsets. Sampling was restricted to blood, and TCR repertoires in tissue are likely to differ from TCR repertoires in blood. Incomplete sequencing was indicated by rarefaction of sorted-subset datasets, despite the large sequencing depth. The small number of donors limited the genetic and exposure-history diversity represented. Across a handful of donors, approximately 5% of naive CD4, roughly 3.8% of naive CD8, around 2.1% of memory CD4, and 0.4% to 0.45% of memory CD8 clonotypes were shared.

Using the deep immunoSEQ assay, multiplex PCR amplified TCR CDR3 regions from genomic DNA. Extracted genomic DNA from each cell subset was spread evenly across all wells of several immunoSEQ 96-well plates, with each plate serving as a replicate. Each replicate PCR for sorted subsets received around 200 ng genomic DNA, equal to 28,000 or so T cell genomes. The purified libraries were quantified using a Qubit 3.0 fluorometer, sized with a Bioanalyzer 2100, and then quantified again using the KAPA Library Quantification kit. A separate single-read 150-cycle Illumina NextSeq 550 flow cell was used to sequence each immunoSEQ 96-well plate. The study's processing was this. Because only junctional sequences without quality scores were contained in the immunoSEQ output, filtering matching that applied to full-length reads could not be performed. To assign V/J genes and CDR3, sequences were annotated using PyIR, a Python wrapper for IgBLAST v1.9, with IMGT germline references. Reads were filtered out if the reads had weak V/J assignments (E-value above 1e-6), no CDR3, stop codons, out-of-frame junctions, or ambiguous translated residues. V3J clonotypes were defined by identical inferred V gene, J gene, and CDR3 amino acid sequence. To compute the percentage overlap between repertoires, the number of shared unique clonotypes was divided by the size of the smaller repertoire. Three approaches were used to assess repertoire richness: RTK rarefaction, the Chao1 estimator, and Recon v2.1 estimates of unobserved clonotypes. Generation probabilities were computed with OLGA for all TCRbeta clonotypes obtained by the gDNA method from several donors. TCRdb limited this immuneACCESS table to in-frame rearrangements with V and J called. A share of clones is missing; checked studies link under half to unresolved V genes, and the rest is unexplained. V and J calls and clone size are those listed in that table; D and trimming were worked out from the DNA. Present in this sample are about 1 million clones, under 80% of which were seen just once. The ten top clones hold about 1.4% of the sample.

The donors were healthy, HIV-negative adults who had no recently reported acute infections or vaccinations. Every donor was a Caucasian adult living in Nashville, Tennessee, USA. CD4+ T cells were enriched by magnetic negative selection, after which naive cells were positively selected on CD45RA and the negative fraction was taken as the memory subset. After blood collection by leukapheresis, PBMCs were isolated using Ficoll-Histopaque density gradient centrifugation and then cryopreserved in the vapor phase of liquid nitrogen. Analytical flow cytometry was used to check the purity and quantity of every magnetically sorted T cell population. Genomic DNA was isolated from every sorted fraction and measured by UV absorbance on a Nanodrop 2000c. As regards this clone: The specificity of this receptor is unknown. Base qualities are not provided; no much larger clone lies one nucleotide away.

The CDR3 spans 14 residues, from the cysteine through the phenylalanine. The read is trimmed to its CDR3 DNA, 42 bases read in frame from base 1. CDR1 and CDR2 (LNHDA, SQIVND) derive from the germline V gene (reference sequence). Trimming at the junction amounts to 5 bases on V and 0 bases on J, and the germline ends lie 9 bases apart. The V and J segments used are TRBV19 and TRBJ2-3, with a tentative D gene TRBD2 over 6 matching bases. The sequencing input was memory CD4+ T cells sorted from blood. Read against the paper, the sample's cell subset or site label means: CD45RA-negative fraction. The TCR sequence derives from a man aged 18 to 29 in good health. The CDR3 region has the sequence CASSGLTSTDTQYF. In nucleotides, the sequence is TGTGCCAGTAGTGGACTAACTAGCACAGATACGCAGTATTTT.